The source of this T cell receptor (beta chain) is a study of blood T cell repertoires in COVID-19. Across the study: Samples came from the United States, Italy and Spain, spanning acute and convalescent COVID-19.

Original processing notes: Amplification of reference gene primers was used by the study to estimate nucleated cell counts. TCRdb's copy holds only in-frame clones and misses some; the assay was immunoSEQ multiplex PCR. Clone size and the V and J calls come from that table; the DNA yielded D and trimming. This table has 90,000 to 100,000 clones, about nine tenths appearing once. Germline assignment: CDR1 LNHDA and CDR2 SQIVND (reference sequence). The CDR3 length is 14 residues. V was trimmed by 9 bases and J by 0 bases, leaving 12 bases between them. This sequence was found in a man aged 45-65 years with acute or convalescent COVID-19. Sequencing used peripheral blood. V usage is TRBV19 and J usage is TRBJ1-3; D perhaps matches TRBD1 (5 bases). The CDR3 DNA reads TGTGCCAGCAGGGTACAGAGCTCTGGAAACACCATATATTTT. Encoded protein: CASRVQSSGNTIYF.